Presented here are 27 T cell receptor beta chains from one specimen sequenced in a study of cytomegalovirus exposure and HLA in healthy donors. 13 Jbeta primers and 60 Vbeta primers were used for the PCR. Measured with immunoSEQ multiplex PCR; TCRdb has only the in-frame clones, and not every one. The sample has 85,000 to 100,000 clones; 79% are singletons. The sample comprised PBMCs. Source of these receptors: a male donor in good health and CMV-seropositive.

Details on this clone: This CDR3 is also generated by other DNA sequences in the sample. The rearrangement links TRBV5-4 to TRBJ1-1; tentatively, D is TRBD1 (5 bases). The CDR3 extends over 14 amino acids. Germline V gene data show CDR1 as SGHNT and CDR2 as YYREEE (reference sequence). Trimming stripped 3 bases from V and 1 base from J, with 10 bases between. CDR3 DNA: TGTGCCAGCAGCTCATTTACAGGGAACACTGAAGCTTTCTTT. Translation: CASSSFTGNTEAFF.

The rearrangement joins TRBV10-3 to TRBJ2-3; 9 bases agree with TRBD2. The CDR3 has 15 amino acids. The V gene's germline CDR1 is ENHRY and CDR2 SYGVKD. The trim removed 1 base at V and 6 bases at J, leaving 5 bases unmatched. CDR3 sequence (DNA): TGTGCCATCAGTGAGTTAACCAGCGGGGGGGATACGCAGTATTTT. Amino acid sequence: CAISELTSGGDTQYF.

In this sample, this clone turned up once. This chain connects TRBV7-2 to TRBJ2-1; 7 nucleotides match TRBD2. Losses at the gene ends were 0 bases for V and 0 bases for J; bases not matched to a gene: 5. Germline V lookup: CDR1 SGHTA, CDR2 FQGNSA. The CDR3 length is 17 residues. CDR3 nucleotide sequence: TGTGCCAGCAGCTTAGCTCGCGGGGGAGACTCCTACAATGAGCAGTTCTTC. It is translated as CASSLARGGDSYNEQFF.

The chain has TRBV5-4 and TRBJ2-2; 8 positions agree with TRBD2. Germline lookup yields CDR1 SGHNT and CDR2 YYREEE (reference sequence). V was clipped by 3 bases and J by 7 bases; unmatched bases: 11. The CDR3 consists of 16 residues. The CDR3 coding sequence is TGTGCCAGCAGCTCCTCCCCGGGGGGGCCAAGCGGGGAGCTGTTTTTT. Translating it yields CASSSSPGGPSGELFF. Full variable domain (missing parts from reference TRBV5-4 and TRBJ2-2): ETGVTQSPTHLIKTRGQQVTLRCSSQSGHNTVSWYQQALGQGPQFIFQYYREEENGRGNFPPRFSGLQFPNYSSELNVNALELDDSALYLCASSSSPGGPSGELFFGEGSRLTVL.

This sequence joins TRBV30 and TRBJ1-6, with D perhaps TRBD1 (6 bases). The V end was cut by 0 bases, the J end by 10 bases, with 13 bases between. In germline, CDR1 is GTSNPN, CDR2 SVGIG (reference sequence). This CDR3 comprises 14 residues. In DNA, the CDR3 is TGTGCCTGGAGTGTTACAGGGTCGGTGTCACCCCTCCACTTT. Translation: CAWSVTGSVSPLHF.

The rearrangement joins TRBV13 to TRBJ2-7; TRBD1 agrees at 9 bases. J gave up 2 bases and V 0 bases, and 2 bases lay outside the gene matches. CDR1 PRHDT and CDR2 FYEKMQ come from the germline V gene (reference sequence). The CDR3 extends over 15 amino acids. CDR3 sequence: CASSLGGQGTYEQYF. The CDR3 DNA is TGTGCCAGCAGCTTAGGGGGACAGGGAACCTACGAGCAGTACTTC.

The gene calls are TRBV9 and TRBJ2-1; D uncertain. In germline, CDR1 is SGDLS, CDR2 YYNGEE. The CDR3 length is 15 residues. V was shortened by 4 bases and J by 2 bases, with 13 bases between the two germline ends. The CDR3 DNA sequence: TGTGCCAGCAGCCCCTGGGCAGGCACCTACAATGAGCAGTTCTTC. Its protein is CASSPWAGTYNEQFF.

The V and J genes are TRBV2 and TRBJ1-1, with D unresolved. The CDR3 covers 13 residues. Germline CDR1 reads SNHLY; CDR2 reads FYNNEI. V dropped 5 bases and J dropped 3 bases, with 10 bases sitting between them. The CDR3 DNA is TGTGCCAGCAGTTCTGGGAGGGACACTGAAGCTTTCTTT. Translation gives CASSSGRDTEAFF.

The chain has TRBV19 and TRBJ1-1, with 11 bases fitting TRBD1. CDR1 LNHDA and CDR2 SQIVND come from the germline V gene (reference sequence). The CDR3 has 13 residues. J was trimmed by 8 bases and V by 5 bases; bases with no gene match: 4. CDR3 DNA: TGTGCCAGTAGTTGGGGACAGGGGGTCGAAGCTTTCTTT. It translates to CASSWGQGVEAFF.

This clone was counted once. V usage is TRBV30 and J usage is TRBJ2-7; a possible D gene is TRBD1 (6 bases). V was pared by 3 bases and J by 3 bases, with 9 bases between. Germline V gene lookup returns CDR1 GTSNPN and CDR2 SVGIG (reference sequence). The CDR3 length is 12 residues. CDR3 nucleotide sequence: TGTGCCTGGAGGGAGACAGGCTACGAGCAGTACTTC. It specifies CAWRETGYEQYF.

This chain joins TRBV7-2 and TRBJ2-3; 12 positions agree with TRBD2. CDR1 SGHTA and CDR2 FQGNSA come from the germline V gene. This CDR3 contains 16 residues. V was pared by 4 bases and J by 2 bases, with 4 bases of the junction left unmatched. CDR3 DNA sequence: TGTGCCAGCAGCTCGACTAGCGGGGGACTCACAGATACGCAGTATTTT. Translation gives CASSSTSGGLTDTQYF. Full variable domain (rest looked up from reference TRBV7-2 and TRBJ2-3): GAGVSQSPSNKVTEKGKDVELRCDPISGHTALYWYRQSLGQGLEFLIYFQGNSAPDKSGLPSDRFSAERTGGSVSTLTIQRTQQEDSAVYLCASSSTSGGLTDTQYFGPGTRLTVL.

The V call is TRBV18, the J call TRBJ2-1, with TRBD1 as a possible D gene (5 bases). The V end lost 3 bases, the J end lost 6 bases, and 6 bases lay between the germline ends. The CDR3 contains 12 residues. Per germline, CDR1 KGHSH and CDR2 LQKENI. DNA for the CDR3: TGTGCCAGCTCACCTCAGGGCAATGAGCAGTTCTTC. Its protein is CASSPQGNEQFF.

The V and J genes are TRBV4-1 and TRBJ1-1, with D hard to call. V was clipped by 0 bases and J by 7 bases, with 6 bases between them. CDR1 MGHRA and CDR2 YSYEKL come from the germline V gene. This CDR3 is 12 amino acids long. In DNA form, the CDR3 reads TGCGCCAGCAGCCAAGACCGGGGTGAAGCTTTCTTT. This sequence encodes CASSQDRGEAFF.

The rearrangement uses TRBV5-1 and TRBJ2-7; 10 nucleotides line up with TRBD1. The CDR3 contains 16 residues. The V segment lost 1 base and the J segment 4 bases; nucleotides outside the gene matches: 8. Germline lookup yields CDR1 SGHRS and CDR2 YFSETQ. CDR3 sequence: CASSLKGDRGSYEQYF. As DNA, the CDR3 is TGCGCCAGCAGCTTGAAGGGGGACAGGGGATCTTACGAGCAGTACTTC.

The chain uses TRBV6-5 and TRBJ2-7; D possibly corresponds to TRBD2 (6 bases). The CDR3 spans 16 residues. Trimming removed 2 bases from V and 2 bases from J, with 16 bases in between. From germline, CDR1 is MNHEY and CDR2 SVGAGI. The chain's CDR3 is CASSYGQLATAYEQYF. CDR3 nucleotide sequence: TGTGCCAGCAGTTACGGGCAGCTAGCGACTGCCTACGAGCAGTACTTC.

CDR3 coding DNA: TGTGCCCTTCCAGACCGGGCGGGGGGGTATGGTGAGCAGTACTTC. Its translation: CALPDRAGGYGEQYF. The chain joins TRBV10-3 to TRBJ2-7; 9 bases align to TRBD2. Germline CDR1 reads ENHRY; CDR2 reads SYGVKD. Trimming took 11 bases from V and 7 from J; bases not matched to a gene: 18. There are 15 residues in the CDR3.

This clone was recorded once. The chain has TRBV4-1 and TRBJ2-2, with 7 bases matching TRBD2. The germline V gene encodes CDR1 MGHRA and CDR2 YSYEKL. The CDR3 contains 17 residues. Trimming cost V 0 bases and J 3 bases; bases outside gene matches: 7. The CDR3 loop reads CASSQDAGGRDTGELFF. The CDR3 DNA sequence: TGCGCCAGCAGCCAAGATGCCGGGGGGAGGGACACCGGGGAGCTGTTTTTT.

The chain recombines TRBV19 with TRBJ1-5; no firm D call. CDR1 is LNHDA and CDR2 is SQIVND in the germline V gene (reference sequence). The V gene lost 7 bases and the J gene lost 5 bases, with 15 bases spanning the gap. The CDR3 has 14 residues. The CDR3 DNA sequence: TGTGCCAGTACCAATAGACCGGGAGATCAGCCCCAGCATTTT. Encoded protein: CASTNRPGDQPQHF. Combining the CDR3 with reference TRBV19 and TRBJ1-5 gives the whole variable domain DGGITQSPKYLFRKEGQNVTLSCEQNLNHDAMYWYRQDPGQGLRLIYYSQIVNDFQKGDIAEGYSVSREKKESFPLTVTSAQKNPTAFYLCASTNRPGDQPQHFGDGTRLSIL.

This chain uses TRBV2 with TRBJ1-1, with D possibly TRBD1 on 5 matching bases. The V end lost 8 bases, the J end lost 0 bases, and 16 bases lay between the germline ends. Germline CDR1 is SNHLY and CDR2 is FYNNEI. This CDR3 spans 15 amino acids. CDR3 DNA: TGTGCCAGCGGGTTCCAGGGTCTCATGAACACTGAAGCTTTCTTT. Its protein product is CASGFQGLMNTEAFF.

The chain uses TRBV27 and TRBJ2-7, with 9 bases fitting TRBD1. The CDR3 consists of 15 residues. The junction had 6 bases not matched to a gene; V was cut back by 4 bases and J by 2 bases. The germline V gene encodes CDR1 MNHEY and CDR2 SMNVEV (reference sequence). CDR3 sequence: CASSSGQGRTYEQYF. CDR3 bases: TGTGCCAGCAGTTCGGGACAGGGTAGAACCTACGAGCAGTACTTC.

The chain is built from TRBV6-5 and TRBJ2-1; no reliable D call. The CDR3 spans 15 residues. V gave up 6 bases and J gave up 6 bases, with 18 bases separating them. Germline assignment: CDR1 MNHEY and CDR2 SVGAGI. The CDR3 DNA is TGTGCCAGCAGCCAACACGAAACCGGGTCCAATGAGCAGTTCTTC. Residues: CASSQHETGSNEQFF.

V and J are TRBV19 and TRBJ1-2; D is unclear. This CDR3 contains 12 residues. Per germline, CDR1 LNHDA and CDR2 SQIVND (reference sequence). The ends were cut back, 5 bases at V and 8 bases at J, with 12 bases in the middle. CDR3 nucleotide sequence: TGTGCCAGTAGTCCGGGTATCCTCGGCTACACCTTC. Translated: CASSPGILGYTF.

The chain's CDR3 is CASSLADRGRPYNEQFF. The DNA of the CDR3 is TGCGCCAGCAGCTTGGCCGACAGGGGCCGCCCCTACAATGAGCAGTTCTTC. This sequence joins TRBV5-1 and TRBJ2-1; 8 nucleotides line up with TRBD1. There are 17 residues in the CDR3. From germline, CDR1 is SGHRS and CDR2 YFSETQ. With 0 bases clipped from V and 2 bases from J, the junction kept 7 bases outside the gene matches.

In this sample, this clone turned up a few times. The chain joins TRBV19 to TRBJ2-6, with D perhaps TRBD1 (6 bases). CDR1 is LNHDA and CDR2 is SQIVND in the germline V gene (reference sequence). V gave up 8 bases and J gave up 2 bases, with 19 bases separating them. CDR3 length: 17 amino acids. DNA of the CDR3: TGTGCCAGTGCCCAGAACCCCACAGGGACTGGGGCCAACGTCCTGACTTTC. It is translated as CASAQNPTGTGANVLTF. Full variable domain (outside the CDR3, taken from reference TRBV19 and TRBJ2-6): DGGITQSPKYLFRKEGQNVTLSCEQNLNHDAMYWYRQDPGQGLRLIYYSQIVNDFQKGDIAEGYSVSREKKESFPLTVTSAQKNPTAFYLCASAQNPTGTGANVLTFGAGSRLTVL.

The V call is TRBV2, the J call TRBJ1-1; a possible D gene is TRBD1 (5 bases). Germline V gene data show CDR1 as SNHLY and CDR2 as FYNNEI. This CDR3 has 14 amino acids. Trimming stripped 3 bases from V and 3 bases from J, with 11 bases between. The DNA of the CDR3 is TGTGCCAGCAGTGATGGGGCCGGGTACACTGAAGCTTTCTTT. This gives the protein CASSDGAGYTEAFF.

This chain joins TRBV5-1 and TRBJ2-3, with D possibly matching TRBD2 (6 bases). V lost 2 bases and J 3 bases, leaving 13 bases between the germline ends. The germline CDR1 and CDR2 sequences are SGHRS and YFSETQ. The CDR3 extends over 15 amino acids. The chain's CDR3 is CASSLAPGGTDTQYF. CDR3 sequence (DNA): TGCGCCAGCAGCTTAGCGCCCGGGGGAACAGATACGCAGTATTTT.

This chain joins TRBV2 and TRBJ2-7; maybe TRBD1 (6 bases). Trimming cost V 8 bases and J 2 bases, with 10 bases left between them. The CDR3 extends over 12 amino acids. Germline CDR1 is SNHLY and CDR2 is FYNNEI. The DNA for the CDR3 is TGTGCCAGCCTGGACAGCCCCTACGAGCAGTACTTC. Protein: CASLDSPYEQYF. The whole variable domain, filled in from reference TRBV2 and TRBJ2-7, reads EPEVTQTPSHQVTQMGQEVILRCVPISNHLYFYWYRQILGQKVEFLVSFYNNEISEKSEIFDDQFSVERPDGSNFTLKIRSTKLEDSAMYFCASLDSPYEQYFGPGTRLTVT.